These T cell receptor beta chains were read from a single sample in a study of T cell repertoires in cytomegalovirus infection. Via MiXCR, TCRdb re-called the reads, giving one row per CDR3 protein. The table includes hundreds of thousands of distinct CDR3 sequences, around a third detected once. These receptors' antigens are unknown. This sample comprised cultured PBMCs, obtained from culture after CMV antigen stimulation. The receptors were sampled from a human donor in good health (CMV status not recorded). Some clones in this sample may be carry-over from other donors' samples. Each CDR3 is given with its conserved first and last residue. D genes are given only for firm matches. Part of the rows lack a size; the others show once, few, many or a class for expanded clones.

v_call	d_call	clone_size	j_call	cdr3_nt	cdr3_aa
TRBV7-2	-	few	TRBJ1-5	TGTGCCAGCAGCTGGTATCCCGGTGGCAATCAGCCCCAGCATTTT	CASSWYPGGNQPQHF
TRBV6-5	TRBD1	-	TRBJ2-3	TGTGCCAGCAGTCGATGGACAGGAGTCACAGATACGCAGTATTTT	CASSRWTGVTDTQYF
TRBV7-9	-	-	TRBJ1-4	TGTGCCAGCAGACCAAGGGAGAATCTTGGTGAAAAACTGTTTTTT	CASRPRENLGEKLFF
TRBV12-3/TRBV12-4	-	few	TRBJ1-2	TGTGCCAGCAGTTTTGGCATAAAGAGCTACACCTTC	CASSFGIKSYTF
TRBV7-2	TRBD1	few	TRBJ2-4	TGTGCCAGCAGCGCTAGGACAGGGGGTTTAAACATTCAGTACTTC	CASSARTGGLNIQYF
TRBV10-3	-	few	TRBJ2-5	TGTGCCATCAGCCTGGACCAACAAGAGACCCAGTACTTC	CAISLDQQETQYF
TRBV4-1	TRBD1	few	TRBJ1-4	TGCGCCAGCAGCCAATCCAGGACAGGGAATGAAAAACTGTTTTTT	CASSQSRTGNEKLFF
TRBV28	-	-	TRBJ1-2	TGTGCCAGCAATCCCCGGGTACTCTATGGCTACACCTTC	CASNPRVLYGYTF
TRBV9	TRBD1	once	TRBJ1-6	TGTGCCAGCAGCAGAACCGGGACAGGGGAATCAAATTCACCCCTCCACTTT	CASSRTGTGESNSPLHF
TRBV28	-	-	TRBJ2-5	TGTGCCAGCAGTTTAAGGATGGGCGGTAGTAGCACAGAGACCCAGTACTTC	CASSLRMGGSSTETQYF
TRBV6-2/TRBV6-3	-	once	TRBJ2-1	TGTGCCAGCAGCGACCCCGGGGTAGCGAAAAATGAGCAGTTCTTC	CASSDPGVAKNEQFF
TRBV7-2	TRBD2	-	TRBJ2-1	TGTGCCAGCAGCCGCCGACTAGCGGGAGACTCCGGTCTGGGGTACAATGAGCAGTTCTTC	CASSRRLAGDSGLGYNEQFF
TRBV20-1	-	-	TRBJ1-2	TGCAGTGCTCCCACGGACCAGGACTCTAACTATGGCTACACCTTC	CSAPTDQDSNYGYTF
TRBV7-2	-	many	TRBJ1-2	TGTGCCAGCAGCTTACAGGGACCGATGGAGGGCTACACCTTC	CASSLQGPMEGYTF
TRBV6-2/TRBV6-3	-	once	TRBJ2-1	TGTGCCAGCAGTTATAAGGGGGGGGGGAAGGTCTACAATGAGCAGTTCTTC	CASSYKGGGKVYNEQFF
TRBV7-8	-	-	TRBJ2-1	TGTGCCAGCAGCTTACGGGGACTCGGGGCAGAAAATGAGCAGTTCTTC	CASSLRGLGAENEQFF